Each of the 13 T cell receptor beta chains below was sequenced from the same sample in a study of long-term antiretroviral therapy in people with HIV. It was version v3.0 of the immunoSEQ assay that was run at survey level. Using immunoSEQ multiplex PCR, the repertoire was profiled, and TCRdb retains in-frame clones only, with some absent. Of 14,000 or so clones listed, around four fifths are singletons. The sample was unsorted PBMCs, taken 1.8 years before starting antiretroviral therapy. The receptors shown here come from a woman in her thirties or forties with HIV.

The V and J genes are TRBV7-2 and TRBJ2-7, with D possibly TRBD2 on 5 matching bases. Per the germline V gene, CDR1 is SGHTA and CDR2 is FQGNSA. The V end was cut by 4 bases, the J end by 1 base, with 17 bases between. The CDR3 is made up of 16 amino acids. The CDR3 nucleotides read TGTGCCAGCAGCTCTACGGTGGCGGGCGCTTCCTACGAGCAGTACTTC. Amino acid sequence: CASSSTVAGASYEQYF.

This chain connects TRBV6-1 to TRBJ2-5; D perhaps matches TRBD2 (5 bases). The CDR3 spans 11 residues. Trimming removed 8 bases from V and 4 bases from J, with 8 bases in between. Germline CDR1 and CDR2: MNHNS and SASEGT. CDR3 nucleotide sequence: TGTGCCAGCCGTCGGGGAGAGACCCAGTACTTC. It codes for CASRRGETQYF.

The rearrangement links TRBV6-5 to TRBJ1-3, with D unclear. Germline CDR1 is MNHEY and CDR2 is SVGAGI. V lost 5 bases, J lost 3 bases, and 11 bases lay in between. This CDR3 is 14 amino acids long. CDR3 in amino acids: CASSTQARGNTIYF. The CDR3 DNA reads TGTGCCAGCAGTACTCAGGCTCGTGGAAACACCATATATTTT.

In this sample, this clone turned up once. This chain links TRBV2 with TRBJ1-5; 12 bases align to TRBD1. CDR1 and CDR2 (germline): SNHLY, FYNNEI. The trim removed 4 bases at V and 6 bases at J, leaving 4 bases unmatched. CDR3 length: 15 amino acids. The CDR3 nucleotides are TGTGCCAGCAGTGGGGGACAGGGGGCCATTCAGCCCCAGCATTTT. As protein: CASSGGQGAIQPQHF.

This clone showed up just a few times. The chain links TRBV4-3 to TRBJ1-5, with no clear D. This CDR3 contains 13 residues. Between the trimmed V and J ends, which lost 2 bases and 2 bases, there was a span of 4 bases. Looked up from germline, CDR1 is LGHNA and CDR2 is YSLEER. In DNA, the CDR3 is TGCGCCAGCAGCCAAAGCGGCAATCAGCCCCAGCATTTT. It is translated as CASSQSGNQPQHF.

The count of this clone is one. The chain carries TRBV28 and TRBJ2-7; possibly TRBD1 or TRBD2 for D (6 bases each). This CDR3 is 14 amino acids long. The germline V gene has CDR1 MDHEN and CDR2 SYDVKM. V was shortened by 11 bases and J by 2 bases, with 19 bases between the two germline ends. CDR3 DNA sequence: TGTGCCTCCTCCCTGCCCGGGGGCGCCTACGAGCAGTACTTC. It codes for CASSLPGGAYEQYF.

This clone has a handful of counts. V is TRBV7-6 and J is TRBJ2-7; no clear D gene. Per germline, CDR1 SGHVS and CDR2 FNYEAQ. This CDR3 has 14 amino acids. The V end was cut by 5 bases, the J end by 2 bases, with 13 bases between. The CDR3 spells CASSPPGSPYEQYF. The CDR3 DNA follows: TGTGCCAGCAGCCCCCCCGGGTCCCCCTACGAGCAGTACTTC.

The CDR3 protein is CASSRPNTEAFF. In DNA form, the CDR3 reads TGTGCCAGCAGCAGACCGAACACTGAAGCTTTCTTT. This chain uses TRBV6-5 with TRBJ1-1; D gene ambiguous. V lost 6 bases, J lost 1 base, and 6 bases lay in between. The CDR3 is made up of 12 amino acids. Germline V gene lookup returns CDR1 MNHEY and CDR2 SVGAGI.

In nucleotides, the CDR3 is TGTGCCAGCAGAGACTTCCCTACAGATACGCAGTATTTT. Its protein product is CASRDFPTDTQYF. The chain recombines TRBV28 with TRBJ2-3, with D hard to call. This CDR3 comprises 13 residues. Germline-derived CDR1 and CDR2 are MDHEN and SYDVKM. V shed 6 bases and J shed 3 bases, with 10 bases lying between them. The whole variable domain, filled in from reference TRBV28 and TRBJ2-3, reads DVKVTQSSRYLVKRTGEKVFLECVQDMDHENMFWYRQDPGLGLRLIYFSYDVKMKEKGDIPEGYSVSREKKERFSLILESASTNQTSMYLCASRDFPTDTQYFGPGTRLTVL.

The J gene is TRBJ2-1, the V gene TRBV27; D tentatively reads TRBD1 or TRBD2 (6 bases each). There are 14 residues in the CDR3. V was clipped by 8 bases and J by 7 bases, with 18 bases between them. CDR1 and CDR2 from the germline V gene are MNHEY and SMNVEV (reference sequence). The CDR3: CASRLGGNFNEQFF. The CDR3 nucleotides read TGTGCCAGCCGCCTAGGGGGGAATTTTAATGAGCAGTTCTTC.

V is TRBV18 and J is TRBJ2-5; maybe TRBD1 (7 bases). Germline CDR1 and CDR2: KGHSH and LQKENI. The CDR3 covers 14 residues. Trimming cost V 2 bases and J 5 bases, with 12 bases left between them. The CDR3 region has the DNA TGTGCCAGCTCACCAGCCCCAGGGGGGGAGACCCAGTACTTC. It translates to CASSPAPGGETQYF.

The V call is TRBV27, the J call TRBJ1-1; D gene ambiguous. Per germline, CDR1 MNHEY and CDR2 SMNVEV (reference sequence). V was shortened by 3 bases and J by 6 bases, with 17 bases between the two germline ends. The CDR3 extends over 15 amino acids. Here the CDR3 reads CASSFQAGSWAEAFF. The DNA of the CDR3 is TGTGCCAGCAGTTTCCAGGCAGGTTCGTGGGCTGAAGCTTTCTTT.

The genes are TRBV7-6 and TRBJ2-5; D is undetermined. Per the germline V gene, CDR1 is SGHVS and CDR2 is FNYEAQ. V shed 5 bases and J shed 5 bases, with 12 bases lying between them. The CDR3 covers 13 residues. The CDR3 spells CASSAWVSETQYF. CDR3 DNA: TGTGCCAGCAGCGCGTGGGTTTCGGAGACCCAGTACTTC. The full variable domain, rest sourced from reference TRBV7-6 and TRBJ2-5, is GAGVSQSPRYKVTKRGQDVALRCDPISGHVSLYWYRQALGQGPEFLTYFNYEAQQDKSGLPNDRFSAERPEGSISTLTIQRTEQRDSAMYRCASSAWVSETQYFGPGTRLLVL.